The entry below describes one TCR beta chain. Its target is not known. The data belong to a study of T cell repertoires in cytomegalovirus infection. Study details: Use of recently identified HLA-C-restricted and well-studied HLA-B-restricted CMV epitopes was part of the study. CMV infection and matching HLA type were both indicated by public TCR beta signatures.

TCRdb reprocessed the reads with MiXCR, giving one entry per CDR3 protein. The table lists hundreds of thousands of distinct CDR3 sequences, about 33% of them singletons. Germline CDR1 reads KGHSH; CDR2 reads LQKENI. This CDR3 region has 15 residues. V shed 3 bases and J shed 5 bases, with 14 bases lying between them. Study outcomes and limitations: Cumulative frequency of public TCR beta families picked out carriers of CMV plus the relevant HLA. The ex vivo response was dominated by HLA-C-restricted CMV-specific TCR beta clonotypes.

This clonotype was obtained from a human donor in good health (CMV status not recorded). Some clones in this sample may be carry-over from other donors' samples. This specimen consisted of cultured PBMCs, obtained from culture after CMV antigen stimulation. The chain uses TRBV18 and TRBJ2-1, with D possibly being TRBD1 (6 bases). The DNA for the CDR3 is TGTGCCAGCTCACCCCCCGAGACAGGAAACAATGAGCAGTTCTTC. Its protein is CASSPPETGNNEQFF.